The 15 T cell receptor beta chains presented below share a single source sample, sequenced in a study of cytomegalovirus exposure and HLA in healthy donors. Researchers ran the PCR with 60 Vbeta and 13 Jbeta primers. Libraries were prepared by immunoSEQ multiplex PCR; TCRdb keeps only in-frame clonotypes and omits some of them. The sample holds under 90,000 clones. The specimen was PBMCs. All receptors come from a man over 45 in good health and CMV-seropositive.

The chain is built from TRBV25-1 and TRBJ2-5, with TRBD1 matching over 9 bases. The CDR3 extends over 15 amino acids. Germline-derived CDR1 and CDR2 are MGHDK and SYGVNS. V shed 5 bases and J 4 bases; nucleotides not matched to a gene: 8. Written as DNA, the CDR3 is TGTGCCAGCAGTACCTACAGGGGGCTCGGAGAGACCCAGTACTTC. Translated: CASSTYRGLGETQYF.

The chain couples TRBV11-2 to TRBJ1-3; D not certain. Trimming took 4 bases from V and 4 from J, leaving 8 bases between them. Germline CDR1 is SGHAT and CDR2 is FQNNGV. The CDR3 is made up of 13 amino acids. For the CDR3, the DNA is TGTGCCAGCAGCTCAACACAGGGAAACACCATATATTTT. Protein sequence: CASSSTQGNTIYF. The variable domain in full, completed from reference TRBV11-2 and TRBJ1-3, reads EAGVAQSPRYKIIEKRQSVAFWCNPISGHATLYWYQQILGQGPKLLIQFQNNGVVDDSQLPKDRFSAERLKGVDSTLKIQPAKLEDSAVYLCASSSTQGNTIYFGEGSWLTVV.

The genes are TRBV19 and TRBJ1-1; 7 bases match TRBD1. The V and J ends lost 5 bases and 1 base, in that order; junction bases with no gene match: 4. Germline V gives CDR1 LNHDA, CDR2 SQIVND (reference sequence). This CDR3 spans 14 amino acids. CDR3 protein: CASSSTGRNTEAFF. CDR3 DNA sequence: TGTGCCAGTAGTTCGACAGGGAGGAACACTGAAGCTTTCTTT.

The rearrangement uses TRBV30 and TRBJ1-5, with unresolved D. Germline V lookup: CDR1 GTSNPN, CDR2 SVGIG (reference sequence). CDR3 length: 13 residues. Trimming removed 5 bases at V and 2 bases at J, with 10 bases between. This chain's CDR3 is CAWDLGGNQPQHF. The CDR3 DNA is TGTGCCTGGGACCTAGGTGGCAATCAGCCCCAGCATTTT.

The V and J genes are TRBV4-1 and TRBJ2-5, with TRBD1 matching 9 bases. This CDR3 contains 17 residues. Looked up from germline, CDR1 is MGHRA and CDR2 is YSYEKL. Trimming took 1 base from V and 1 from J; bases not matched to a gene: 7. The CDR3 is CASSQGTGVSFQETQYF. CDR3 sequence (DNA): TGCGCCAGCAGCCAAGGGACAGGGGTGAGCTTCCAAGAGACCCAGTACTTC.

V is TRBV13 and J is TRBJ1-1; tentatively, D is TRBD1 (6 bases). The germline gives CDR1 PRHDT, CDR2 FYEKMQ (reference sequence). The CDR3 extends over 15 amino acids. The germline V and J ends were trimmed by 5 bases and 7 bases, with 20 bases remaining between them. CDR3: CASSAGVMSGGEAFF. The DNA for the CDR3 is TGTGCCAGCAGCGCAGGGGTCATGTCCGGTGGTGAAGCTTTCTTT.

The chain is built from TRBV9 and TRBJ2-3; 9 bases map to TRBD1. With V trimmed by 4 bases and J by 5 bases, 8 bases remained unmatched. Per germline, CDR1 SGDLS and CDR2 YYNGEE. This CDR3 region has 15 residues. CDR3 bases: TGTGCCAGCAGCATAGGACAGGGGTTCGGAGATACGCAGTATTTT. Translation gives CASSIGQGFGDTQYF. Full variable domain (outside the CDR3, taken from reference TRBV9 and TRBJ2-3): DSGVTQTPKHLITATGQRVTLRCSPRSGDLSVYWYQQSLDQGLQFLIQYYNGEERAKGNILERFSAQQFPDLHSELNLSSLELGDSALYFCASSIGQGFGDTQYFGPGTRLTVL.

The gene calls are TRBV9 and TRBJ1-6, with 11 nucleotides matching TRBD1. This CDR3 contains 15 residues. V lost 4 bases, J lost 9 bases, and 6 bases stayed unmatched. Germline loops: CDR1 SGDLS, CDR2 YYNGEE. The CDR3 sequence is CASSRSGTGGSPLHF. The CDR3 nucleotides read TGTGCCAGCAGCAGATCCGGGACAGGGGGTTCACCCCTCCACTTT.

Here the CDR3 reads CASTVEGNQPQHF. The DNA for the CDR3 is TGTGCCAGCACCGTTGAGGGCAATCAGCCCCAGCATTTT. The V and J genes are TRBV2 and TRBJ1-5, with D unclear. This CDR3 is 13 amino acids long. The V end lost 7 bases, the J end lost 2 bases, and 9 bases lay between the germline ends. CDR1 and CDR2 from the germline V gene are SNHLY and FYNNEI. The full variable domain, in which reference TRBV2 and TRBJ1-5 provide the parts outside the CDR3, is EPEVTQTPSHQVTQMGQEVILRCVPISNHLYFYWYRQILGQKVEFLVSFYNNEISEKSEIFDDQFSVERPDGSNFTLKIRSTKLEDSAMYFCASTVEGNQPQHFGDGTRLSIL.

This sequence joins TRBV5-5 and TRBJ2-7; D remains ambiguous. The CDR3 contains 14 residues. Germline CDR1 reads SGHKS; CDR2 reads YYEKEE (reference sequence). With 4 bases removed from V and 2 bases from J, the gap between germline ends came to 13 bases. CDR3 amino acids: CASSQQQRTYEQYV. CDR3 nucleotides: TGTGCCAGCAGCCAACAACAGAGAACCTACGAGCAGTACGTC.

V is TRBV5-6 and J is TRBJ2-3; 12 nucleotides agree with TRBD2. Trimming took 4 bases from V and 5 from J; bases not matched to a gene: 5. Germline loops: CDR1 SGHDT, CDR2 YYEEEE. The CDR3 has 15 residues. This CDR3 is CASSVLAGGQDTQYF. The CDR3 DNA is TGTGCCAGCAGCGTCCTAGCGGGAGGGCAAGATACGCAGTATTTT. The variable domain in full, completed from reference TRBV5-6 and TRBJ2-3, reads DAGVTQSPTHLIKTRGQQVTLRCSPKSGHDTVSWYQQALGQGPQFIFQYYEEEERQRGNFPDRFSGHQFPNYSSELNVNALLLGDSALYLCASSVLAGGQDTQYFGPGTRLTVL.

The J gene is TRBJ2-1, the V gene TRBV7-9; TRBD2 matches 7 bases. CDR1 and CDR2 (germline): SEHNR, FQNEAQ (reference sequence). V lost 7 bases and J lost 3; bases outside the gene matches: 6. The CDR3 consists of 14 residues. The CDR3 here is CASNPSGFYNEQFF. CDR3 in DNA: TGTGCCAGCAACCCTAGCGGATTCTACAATGAGCAGTTCTTC.

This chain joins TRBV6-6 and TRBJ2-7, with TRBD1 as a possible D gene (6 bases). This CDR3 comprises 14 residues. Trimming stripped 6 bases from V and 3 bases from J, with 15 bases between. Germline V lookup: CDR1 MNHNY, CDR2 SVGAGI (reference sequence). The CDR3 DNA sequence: TGTGCCAGCAGCCCCCCGACAGGCCACTACGAGCAGTACTTC. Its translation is CASSPPTGHYEQYF.

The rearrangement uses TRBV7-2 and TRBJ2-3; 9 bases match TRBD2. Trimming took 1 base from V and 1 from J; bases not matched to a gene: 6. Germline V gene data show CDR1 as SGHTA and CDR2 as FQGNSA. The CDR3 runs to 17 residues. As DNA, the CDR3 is TGTGCCAGCAGCTTAGGAGGGCTAGCGGGACGCACAGATACGCAGTATTTT. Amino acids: CASSLGGLAGRTDTQYF.

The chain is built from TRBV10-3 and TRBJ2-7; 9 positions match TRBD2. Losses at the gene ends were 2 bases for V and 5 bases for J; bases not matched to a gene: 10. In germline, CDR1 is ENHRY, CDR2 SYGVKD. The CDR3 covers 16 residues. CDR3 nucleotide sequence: TGTGCCATCAGTGAGCCCGGGACTAGCTGTGGGAACGAGCAGTACGTC. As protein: CAISEPGTSCGNEQYV.